A single sample gave rise to the 20 T cell receptor beta chains below, sequenced in a study of blood T cells in healthy people across ages. Primed by a sample-barcoded 5' primer and a J-beta primer mix, a second PCR proceeded for roughly 6 to 12 cycles. In TCRdb, the 5' RACE reads were re-called with MiXCR into one record per CDR3 protein. This table has 1.5 million to 1.9 million distinct CDR3 sequences, 35% to 45% appearing once. Sequencing used blood. The receptors come from a woman younger than 35 in good health.

The sample holds a few counts of this clonotype. The chain is built from TRBV7-6 and TRBJ2-3; D remains unclear. The CDR3 runs to 15 residues. Germline V lookup: CDR1 SGHVS, CDR2 FNYEAQ. V lost 0 bases to trimming and J lost 2 bases, with 9 bases between them. CDR3 amino acids: CASSLAGSNTDTQYF. DNA for the CDR3: TGTGCCAGCAGCTTAGCGGGATCGAACACAGATACGCAGTATTTT.

This chain joins TRBV9 and TRBJ2-1, with TRBD1 matching 7 bases. Trimming removed 4 bases from V and 6 bases from J; junction bases left unmatched: 13. CDR3 length equals 16 residues. Germline V gene sequence: CDR1 SGDLS, CDR2 YYNGEE. CDR3 in amino acids: CASSSTRQGYLNEQFF. DNA for the CDR3: TGTGCCAGCAGCTCCACCAGACAGGGATACCTCAATGAGCAGTTCTTC.

This chain uses TRBV12-3 or TRBV12-4 with TRBJ1-5; D gene unclear. This CDR3 has 17 amino acids. V was pared by 3 bases and J by 0 bases, with 15 bases between. The CDR3 DNA sequence: TGTGCCAGCAGTTTGGGTAGCAGCGGGTATAGCAATCAGCCCCAGCATTTT. Translation gives CASSLGSSGYSNQPQHF.

There are a few counts of this clonotype. In nucleotides, the CDR3 is TGCAGTGCTAGAGATCCAGGATGGGGTGAGCAGTTCTTC. Encoded protein: CSARDPGWGEQFF. The chain is built from TRBV20-1 and TRBJ2-1; D unclear. Trimming took 0 bases from V and 9 from J, leaving 12 bases between them. Germline loops: CDR1 DFQATT, CDR2 SNEGSKA (reference sequence). The CDR3 has 13 amino acids.

CDR3 region: CATSQGANEKLFF. CDR3 DNA: TGTGCCACATCCCAGGGGGCGAATGAAAAACTGTTTTTT. The rearrangement joins TRBV15 to TRBJ1-4; 8 bases map to TRBD1. With V trimmed by 9 bases and J by 5 bases, 5 bases remained unmatched. CDR3 length: 13 residues. Germline V gene data show CDR1 as LNHNV and CDR2 as YYDKDF (reference sequence).

The rearrangement joins TRBV20-1 to TRBJ1-2; 9 bases fit TRBD1. The CDR3 has 14 amino acids. Germline V gene sequence: CDR1 DFQATT, CDR2 SNEGSKA (reference sequence). V dropped 6 bases and J dropped 6; count of bases not matched to a gene: 11. The CDR3 nucleotides read TGCAGTGCCGCGGGACAGGGCGGGTGGAATGGCTACACCTTC. It specifies CSAAGQGGWNGYTF.

This chain links TRBV27 with TRBJ1-1; no clear D gene. CDR3 length: 15 residues. Germline assignment: CDR1 MNHEY and CDR2 SMNVEV (reference sequence). V gave up 5 bases and J gave up 1 base, with 14 bases separating them. This chain's CDR3 is CASSPLAIRNTEAFF. The CDR3 DNA follows: TGTGCCAGCAGTCCGCTAGCAATTAGGAACACTGAAGCTTTCTTT.

This chain links TRBV9 with TRBJ2-4; D possibly corresponds to TRBD2 (6 bases). The end of the DNA is better explained by TRBJ2-5, so the J call may be wrong. The CDR3 is 14 residues long. From germline, CDR1 is SGDLS and CDR2 YYNGEE. In DNA form, the CDR3 reads TGTGCCAGCAGCTCGACTAGAAAGCAAGAGACCCAGTACTTC. Protein sequence: CASSSTRKQETQYF.

This clonotype was observed at least ten times. DNA of the CDR3: TGTGCCAGCAGCCCGGGACTTCATAGCACAGATACGCAGTATTTT. It is translated as CASSPGLHSTDTQYF. The chain uses TRBV9 and TRBJ2-3; weak D call: TRBD2 (6 bases). The CDR3 runs 15 residues. V was cut by 4 bases and J by 0 bases, with 12 bases left in between. The germline gives CDR1 SGDLS, CDR2 YYNGEE.

This clonotype was seen a few times. J is TRBJ1-2 and V is TRBV7-2; D is ambiguous. Germline lookup yields CDR1 SGHTA and CDR2 FQGNSA. V lost 2 bases to trimming and J lost 7 bases, with 14 bases between them. CDR3 length: 14 amino acids. CDR3 loop: CASSLRGGEGGYTF. Here the CDR3 DNA reads TGTGCCAGCAGCTTACGCGGCGGGGAGGGTGGCTACACCTTC. Full variable domain (missing parts from reference TRBV7-2 and TRBJ1-2): GAGVSQSPSNKVTEKGKDVELRCDPISGHTALYWYRQSLGQGLEFLIYFQGNSAPDKSGLPSDRFSAERTGGSVSTLTIQRTQQEDSAVYLCASSLRGGEGGYTFGSGTRLTVV.

The chain carries TRBV20-1 and TRBJ2-1, with 8 bases matching TRBD2. Trimming at V came to 1 base and at J to 10 bases, leaving 3 bases not matched to a gene. Germline CDR1 and CDR2: DFQATT and SNEGSKA (reference sequence). CDR3 size: 12 residues. CDR3 sequence: CSARVAGIEQFF. CDR3 sequence (DNA): TGCAGTGCTAGAGTAGCGGGGATCGAGCAGTTCTTC.

V usage is TRBV20-1 and J usage is TRBJ2-3; D is uncertain. Germline values: CDR1 DFQATT, CDR2 SNEGSKA (reference sequence). V was pared by 1 base and J by 10 bases, with 15 bases between. CDR3 length equals 13 residues. CDR3 amino acids: CSARGTGISPQYF. The CDR3 DNA follows: TGCAGTGCTAGAGGGACCGGCATTTCGCCGCAGTATTTT.

In this sample, this clonotype turned up a few times. CDR3: CSAAPSGRDTQYF. CDR3 DNA sequence: TGCAGCGCCGCGCCGTCGGGCCGAGATACGCAGTATTTT. The chain links TRBV20-1 to TRBJ2-3; D gene unclear. The CDR3 runs to 13 residues. Germline V gene sequence: CDR1 DFQATT, CDR2 SNEGSKA (reference sequence).

The table lists this clonotype with a few counts. This chain uses TRBV29-1 with TRBJ2-4; D gene uncertain. The J call may be wrong; the DNA end is better matched by TRBJ2-7. Germline CDR1 is SQVTM and CDR2 is ANQGSEA. The CDR3 is 14 residues long. CDR3 in DNA: TGCAGCGCCTATGAGACGAGTGGCAGCAACGAGCAGTACTTC. Protein product: CSAYETSGSNEQYF.

In this sample, this clonotype turned up a few times. This chain connects TRBV9 to TRBJ2-1; tentatively, D is TRBD1 (6 bases). The germline CDR1 and CDR2 sequences are SGDLS and YYNGEE. The CDR3 sequence is 19 residues long. Deletions cut 0 bases from V and 0 bases from J, with 19 bases between. CDR3 residues: CASSVVPALGGYSYNEQFF. CDR3 bases: TGTGCCAGCAGCGTAGTGCCCGCCCTAGGGGGTTACTCCTACAATGAGCAGTTCTTC.

This clonotype was detected a few times. This chain joins TRBV14 and TRBJ2-1; perhaps TRBD2 as D (7 bases). V lost 1 base and J lost 7, with 17 bases in between. CDR1 and CDR2 from the germline V gene are SGHDN and FVKESK. CDR3 length: 16 amino acids. The CDR3 DNA follows: TGTGCCAGCAGCCAAGCTTTTGGCGGGGGCAAAAATGAGCAGTTCTTC. This codes for CASSQAFGGGKNEQFF.

This clonotype showed up just a few times. V gene TRBV6-2 or TRBV6-3 combines with J gene TRBJ2-7; D is ambiguous. From germline, CDR1 is MNHEY and CDR2 SVGEGT. This CDR3 comprises 15 residues. Trimming stripped 7 bases from V and 0 bases from J, with 16 bases between. The CDR3 DNA follows: TGTGCCAGCACCCGGAGATGGGTCAGCTCCTACGAGCAGTACTTC. It yields the protein CASTRRWVSSYEQYF.

The genes are TRBV7-8 and TRBJ2-2, with 14 bases lining up with TRBD2. The length of the CDR3 is 18 residues. Germline V gene sequence: CDR1 SGHVS, CDR2 FQNEAQ. Trimming cost V 1 base and J 3 bases; bases outside gene matches: 4. The CDR3 DNA reads TGTGCCAGCAGCTTAGTCGGACTAGCGGGGGGATACACCGGGGAGCTGTTTTTT. Amino acids: CASSLVGLAGGYTGELFF.

This clonotype was observed many times. The V and J genes are TRBV12-3 or TRBV12-4 and TRBJ2-1; D is unresolved. V shed 3 bases and J shed 4 bases, with 10 bases lying between them. The length of the CDR3 is 14 residues. Here the CDR3 reads CASSFRDLYNEQFF. For the CDR3, the DNA is TGTGCCAGCAGTTTCCGCGACCTTTACAATGAGCAGTTCTTC.

The rearrangement uses TRBV30 and TRBJ1-4; D is possibly TRBD1 (6 bases). This CDR3 is 14 amino acids long. V shed 4 bases and J shed 8 bases, with 17 bases lying between them. Germline lookup yields CDR1 GTSNPN and CDR2 SVGIG (reference sequence). CDR3 sequence: CAWTQGSGQEKLFF. The DNA of the CDR3 is TGTGCCTGGACCCAAGGCTCCGGACAGGAAAAACTGTTTTTT.